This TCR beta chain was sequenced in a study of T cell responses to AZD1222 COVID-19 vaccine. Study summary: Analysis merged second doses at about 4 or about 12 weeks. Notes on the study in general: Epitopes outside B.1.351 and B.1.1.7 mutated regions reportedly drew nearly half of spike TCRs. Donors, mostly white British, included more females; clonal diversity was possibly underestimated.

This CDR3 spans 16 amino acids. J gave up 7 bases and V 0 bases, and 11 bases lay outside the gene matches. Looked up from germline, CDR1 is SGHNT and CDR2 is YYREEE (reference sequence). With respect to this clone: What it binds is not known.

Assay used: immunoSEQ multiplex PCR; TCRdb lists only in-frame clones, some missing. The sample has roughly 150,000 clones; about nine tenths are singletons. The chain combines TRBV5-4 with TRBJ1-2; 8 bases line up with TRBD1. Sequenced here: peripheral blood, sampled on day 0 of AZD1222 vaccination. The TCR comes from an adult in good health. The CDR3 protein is CASSLGLGQARSGYTF. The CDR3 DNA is TGTGCCAGCAGCTTGGGGCTGGGACAGGCAAGGAGTGGCTACACCTTC.